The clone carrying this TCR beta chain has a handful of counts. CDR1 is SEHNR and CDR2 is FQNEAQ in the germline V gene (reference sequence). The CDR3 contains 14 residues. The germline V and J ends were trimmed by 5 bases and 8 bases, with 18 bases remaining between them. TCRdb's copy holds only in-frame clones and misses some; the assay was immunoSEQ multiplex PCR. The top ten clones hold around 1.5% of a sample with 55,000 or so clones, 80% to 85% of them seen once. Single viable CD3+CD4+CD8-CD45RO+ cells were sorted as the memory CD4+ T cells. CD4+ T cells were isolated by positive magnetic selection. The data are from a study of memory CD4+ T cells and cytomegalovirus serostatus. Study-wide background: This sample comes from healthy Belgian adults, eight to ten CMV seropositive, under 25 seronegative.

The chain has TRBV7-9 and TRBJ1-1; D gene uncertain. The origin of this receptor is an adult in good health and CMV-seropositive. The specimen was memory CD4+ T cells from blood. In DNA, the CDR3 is TGTGCCAGCAGCCCTACATTCATCGGCCCGGAAGCTTTCTTT. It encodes CASSPTFIGPEAFF.